This T cell receptor beta chain was sequenced during a study of cytomegalovirus exposure and HLA in healthy donors. A multiplex PCR was run with 60 Vbeta primers and 13 Jbeta primers. The repertoire was sequenced with immunoSEQ multiplex PCR; TCRdb's copy has only in-frame clones and lacks some. This table holds 90,000 to 120,000 clones. In germline, CDR1 is LNHDA, CDR2 SQIVND (reference sequence). The CDR3 consists of 13 residues. V shed 5 bases and J shed 4 bases, with 11 bases lying between them. This chain uses TRBV19 with TRBJ1-2; a possible D gene is TRBD1 (6 bases). The source of this sequence is a man in his forties or fifties in good health and CMV-seronegative. The sequenced sample consisted of PBMCs. The CDR3 reads CASSYEGVYGYTF. CDR3 nucleotide sequence: TGTGCCAGTAGTTATGAGGGGGTCTATGGCTACACCTTC.